Listed below are T cell receptor beta chains from one sample, sequenced in a study of regulatory T cells in long-lasting Graves disease. TCRdb used MiXCR to reprocess the multiplex PCR reads, holding one entry per CDR3 protein. The sample comprises roughly 300,000 distinct CDR3 sequences, roughly 21% of which are singletons, and about 61% rests with the top ten. The specimen comprised peripheral blood mononuclear cells (PBMCs), sampled when the disease was refractory, from a patient treated with antithyroid drugs. These receptors were collected from a female donor with Graves disease. CDR3s include the opening cysteine and the closing phenylalanine or tryptophan. The order of the fields is V gene, D gene, J gene, CDR3 protein. The D gene is left open where the match is weak.

v_call: TRBV29-1
d_call: NA
j_call: TRBJ2-6
cdr3_aa: CSVTTDSGANVLTF

v_call: TRBV6-2/TRBV6-3
d_call: NA
j_call: TRBJ2-5
cdr3_aa: CASSFGKSSWETQYF

v_call: TRBV27
d_call: TRBD1
j_call: TRBJ2-5
cdr3_aa: CAAGTGFSGETQYF

v_call: TRBV28
d_call: TRBD1
j_call: TRBJ1-2
cdr3_aa: CASSPGTVDNYGYTF

v_call: TRBV15
d_call: NA
j_call: TRBJ2-2
cdr3_aa: CATSRDLGGVHTGELFF

v_call: TRBV7-2
d_call: TRBD1
j_call: TRBJ1-1
cdr3_aa: CASSWDSISGTRGNTEAFF

v_call: TRBV2
d_call: TRBD1
j_call: TRBJ1-3
cdr3_aa: CASRGPGQGNTIYF

v_call: TRBV6-1
d_call: NA
j_call: TRBJ2-7
cdr3_aa: CASSGLRPYEQYF

v_call: TRBV5-1
d_call: TRBD1
j_call: TRBJ2-7
cdr3_aa: CASSLDVGTVDEQYF

v_call: TRBV30
d_call: NA
j_call: TRBJ2-5
cdr3_aa: CAWSEPGAKGETQYF

v_call: TRBV7-6
d_call: NA
j_call: TRBJ1-1
cdr3_aa: CASSDGGTEAFF

v_call: TRBV6-1
d_call: NA
j_call: TRBJ2-7
cdr3_aa: CASSLRDPRNVGQYF

v_call: TRBV9
d_call: NA
j_call: TRBJ2-5
cdr3_aa: CASSSREETQYF

v_call: TRBV15
d_call: NA
j_call: TRBJ2-3
cdr3_aa: CATSRVSDTQYF

v_call: TRBV24-1
d_call: TRBD2
j_call: TRBJ2-1
cdr3_aa: CATSDKGLAGGMYEQFF

v_call: TRBV4-1
d_call: NA
j_call: TRBJ1-5
cdr3_aa: CASSQLRDIRQPQHF

v_call: TRBV12-3/TRBV12-4
d_call: NA
j_call: TRBJ1-2
cdr3_aa: CASSFSTGGRHTF

v_call: TRBV2
d_call: NA
j_call: TRBJ1-1
cdr3_aa: CASSPGGRVVTEAFF

v_call: TRBV5-6
d_call: NA
j_call: TRBJ2-1
cdr3_aa: CASSLDQHPFSGSYNEQFF

v_call: TRBV5-6
d_call: TRBD1
j_call: TRBJ2-5
cdr3_aa: CASSLDRTGGLRQETQYF

v_call: TRBV2
d_call: TRBD1
j_call: TRBJ1-5
cdr3_aa: CASKVSWDRDQPQHF

v_call: TRBV7-9
d_call: TRBD2
j_call: TRBJ2-7
cdr3_aa: CASSRTSGAYEQYF

v_call: TRBV20-1
d_call: NA
j_call: TRBJ2-5
cdr3_aa: CSARMNEDTQETQYF

v_call: TRBV27
d_call: TRBD1
j_call: TRBJ2-7
cdr3_aa: CASSSGTGHTYEQYF

v_call: TRBV6-2/TRBV6-3
d_call: NA
j_call: TRBJ1-1
cdr3_aa: CASSYSGVGRREAFF

v_call: TRBV19
d_call: NA
j_call: TRBJ1-1
cdr3_aa: CASSIAHGFSTAFF

v_call: TRBV12-3/TRBV12-4
d_call: NA
j_call: TRBJ1-4
cdr3_aa: CASRQGEEKLFF

v_call: TRBV28
d_call: NA
j_call: TRBJ2-5
cdr3_aa: CASSTIGAPETQYF

v_call: TRBV11-2
d_call: TRBD1
j_call: TRBJ1-1
cdr3_aa: CASTGTENTEAFF

v_call: TRBV28
d_call: TRBD1
j_call: TRBJ2-2
cdr3_aa: CASSGPGQGAGNGELFF

v_call: TRBV6-5
d_call: NA
j_call: TRBJ2-7
cdr3_aa: CASSYPSYEQYF

v_call: TRBV6-1
d_call: NA
j_call: TRBJ2-5
cdr3_aa: CASSPTEYQETQYF

v_call: TRBV5-1
d_call: TRBD1
j_call: TRBJ1-1
cdr3_aa: CAGSIGTGDTEAFF

v_call: TRBV10-3
d_call: TRBD1
j_call: TRBJ1-5
cdr3_aa: CATDPSTGGNQPQHF

v_call: TRBV6-5
d_call: NA
j_call: TRBJ1-6
cdr3_aa: CASSSFRGLNSPLHF

v_call: TRBV10-3
d_call: NA
j_call: TRBJ1-5
cdr3_aa: CATSGREGISPQHF

v_call: TRBV6-2/TRBV6-3
d_call: NA
j_call: TRBJ2-5
cdr3_aa: CASSYSWSSLETQYF

v_call: TRBV4-1
d_call: NA
j_call: TRBJ2-5
cdr3_aa: CASSQRGGETQYF

v_call: TRBV20-1
d_call: NA
j_call: TRBJ2-5
cdr3_aa: CSALREGEETQYF

v_call: TRBV30
d_call: NA
j_call: TRBJ2-5
cdr3_aa: CAWSVSRETQYF

v_call: TRBV20-1
d_call: TRBD1
j_call: TRBJ1-5
cdr3_aa: CSARSTDRGGNQPQHF

v_call: TRBV7-2
d_call: TRBD2
j_call: TRBJ2-7
cdr3_aa: CASSLGLAYSYEQYF

v_call: TRBV19
d_call: TRBD1
j_call: TRBJ2-7
cdr3_aa: CASKMGQGAREQYF

v_call: TRBV13
d_call: NA
j_call: TRBJ1-1
cdr3_aa: CASSLKRAFGSTEAFF

v_call: TRBV2
d_call: NA
j_call: TRBJ1-1
cdr3_aa: CASKSSYTTPEYEAFF

v_call: TRBV19
d_call: NA
j_call: TRBJ1-1
cdr3_aa: CASSRKGLNTEAFF

v_call: TRBV15
d_call: TRBD1
j_call: TRBJ2-2
cdr3_aa: CATSASTGSTGELFF

v_call: TRBV6-1
d_call: NA
j_call: TRBJ2-6
cdr3_aa: CASSYRAGQSNVLTF